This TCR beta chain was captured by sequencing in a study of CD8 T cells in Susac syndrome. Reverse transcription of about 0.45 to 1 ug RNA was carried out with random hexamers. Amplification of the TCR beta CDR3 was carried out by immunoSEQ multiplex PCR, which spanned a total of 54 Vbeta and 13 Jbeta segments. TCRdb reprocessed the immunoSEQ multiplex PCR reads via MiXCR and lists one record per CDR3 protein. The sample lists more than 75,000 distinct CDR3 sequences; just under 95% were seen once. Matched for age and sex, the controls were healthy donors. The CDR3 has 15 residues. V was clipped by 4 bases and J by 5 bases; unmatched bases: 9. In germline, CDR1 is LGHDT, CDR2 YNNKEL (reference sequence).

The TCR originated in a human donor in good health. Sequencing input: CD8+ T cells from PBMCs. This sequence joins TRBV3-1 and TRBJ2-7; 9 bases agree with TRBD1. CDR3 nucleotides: TGTGCCAGCAGCCGAAGACCGGGACAGGGTCACGAGCAGTACTTC. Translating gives CASSRRPGQGHEQYF.